The clone carrying this T cell receptor beta chain was counted a few times. Antigen: not known. The data are from a study of T cell repertoires in cytomegalovirus infection. TCRdb analysed the reads with MiXCR anew, one entry per CDR3 protein. The sample consists of more than 250,000 distinct CDR3 sequences, 20% to 25% of them appearing once. Whole-study results and caveats: The response measured ex vivo was dominated by TCR beta clonotypes (HLA-C-restricted and CMV-specific).

The CDR3 totals 13 residues. CDR1 is KGHSH, CDR2 LQKENI, per germline. V lost 0 bases and J lost 5, with 7 bases in between. Sample: cultured PBMCs, taken from culture after CMV antigen stimulation. The chain carries TRBV18 and TRBJ1-1; D gene uncertain. The sequence derives from a human donor in good health (CMV status not recorded). Some clones in this sample may be carry-over from other donors' samples. The CDR3 DNA sequence: TGTGCCAGCTCACCACCCGGGAGGACTGAAGCTTTCTTT. Protein product: CASSPPGRTEAFF.